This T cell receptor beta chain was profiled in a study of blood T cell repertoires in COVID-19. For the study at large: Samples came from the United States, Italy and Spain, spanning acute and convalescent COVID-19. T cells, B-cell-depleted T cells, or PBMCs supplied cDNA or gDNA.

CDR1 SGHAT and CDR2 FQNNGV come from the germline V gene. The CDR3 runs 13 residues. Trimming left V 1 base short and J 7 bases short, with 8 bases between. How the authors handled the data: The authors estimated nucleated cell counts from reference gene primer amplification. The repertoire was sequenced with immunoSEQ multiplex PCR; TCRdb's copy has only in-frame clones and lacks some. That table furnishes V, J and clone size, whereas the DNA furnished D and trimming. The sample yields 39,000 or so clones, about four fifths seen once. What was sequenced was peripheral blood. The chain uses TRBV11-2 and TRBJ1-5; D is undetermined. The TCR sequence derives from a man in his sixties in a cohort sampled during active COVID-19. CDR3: CASSLVSGQPQHF. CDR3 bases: TGTGCCAGCAGCTTAGTATCCGGGCAGCCCCAGCATTTT.